The 5 T cell receptor beta chains presented below share a single source sample, sequenced in a study of T cell responses to AZD1222 COVID-19 vaccine. Sequenced by immunoSEQ multiplex PCR; TCRdb stores in-frame clones only, minus some. Here the sample spans fewer than 250,000 clones, 85% to 95% being singletons. This specimen consisted of peripheral blood, obtained on day 0 of AZD1222 vaccination. The receptors come from an adult in good health.

The CDR3 protein is CASSIGQGSETQYF. The CDR3 nucleotides read TGTGCCAGTAGTATTGGACAGGGATCGGAGACCCAGTACTTC. The chain uses TRBV19 and TRBJ2-5, with 8 positions matching TRBD1. J lost 5 bases, V lost 3 bases, and 5 bases had no gene match. Germline CDR1 reads LNHDA; CDR2 reads SQIVND (reference sequence). The CDR3 consists of 14 residues.

The chain uses TRBV5-6 and TRBJ1-1; D gene unclear. The length of the CDR3 is 12 residues. Per germline, CDR1 SGHDT and CDR2 YYEEEE. V lost 3 bases and J lost 7, with 10 bases in between. CDR3 sequence reads: CASSSYQDEAFF. CDR3 sequence (DNA): TGTGCCAGCAGCTCCTATCAAGATGAAGCTTTCTTT.

About this clone itself: Germline and junction disagree at one end, which may indicate a read error. The CDR3 loop reads CASTLGLNTEAFF. CDR3 DNA sequence: TGTGCCAGCACTTTAGGCCTGAACACTGAAGCTTTCTTT. The chain links TRBV12-3 or TRBV12-4 to TRBJ1-1, with D unclear. The CDR3 has 13 amino acids.

The rearrangement uses TRBV9 and TRBJ1-5; D is uncertain. Trimming cost V 5 bases and J 0 bases, with 12 bases left between them. Germline CDR1 SGDLS, CDR2 YYNGEE. The CDR3 covers 15 residues. DNA for the CDR3: TGTGCCAGCAGTACTGGACCCCTTAGCAATCAGCCCCAGCATTTT. Protein product: CASSTGPLSNQPQHF.

The rearrangement links TRBV18 to TRBJ1-1; D uncertain. Germline V lookup: CDR1 KGHSH, CDR2 LQKENI. This CDR3 is built from 16 residues. V lost 0 bases and J 0 bases, leaving 11 bases between the germline ends. As DNA, the CDR3 is TGTGCCAGCTCACCACCCGCGGGCAACATGAACACTGAAGCTTTCTTT. It yields the protein CASSPPAGNMNTEAFF.